The present T cell receptor beta chain was sequenced within a study of OX40 agonist ivuxolimab in advanced cancers. Study-wide background: An agonistic human IgG2 monoclonal antibody against OX40 (CD134) was given.

Study results and caveats: Both blood CD4+ and CD8+ T cells showed clonal growth by week 6 at 0.1 to 3.0 mg/kg.

Data came from immunoSEQ multiplex PCR; TCRdb stores just in-frame clones and leaves some out. The top ten clones hold about 0.5% of a sample with approximately 89,000 clones, around 88% of them seen once. From germline, CDR1 is SGHNT and CDR2 YYREEE (reference sequence). Trimming at V came to 2 bases and at J to 5 bases, leaving 13 bases not matched to a gene. This CDR3 is built from 17 residues. Concerning this clone itself: Its antigen is unknown.

This material consisted of CD4+ or CD8+ T cells sorted from blood, taken in a trial of the OX40 agonist ivuxolimab. The TCR was taken from an adult with an advanced solid tumor such as melanoma, head and neck, liver or kidney cancer. The genes are TRBV5-4 and TRBJ1-1, with 9 nucleotides matching TRBD1. In DNA, the CDR3 is TGTGCCAGCAGCTTAGTAGTTTCCCGGACAGGGGTTACTGAAGCTTTCTTT. It yields the protein CASSLVVSRTGVTEAFF. The complete variable domain, with remaining parts taken from reference TRBV5-4 and TRBJ1-1, reads ETGVTQSPTHLIKTRGQQVTLRCSSQSGHNTVSWYQQALGQGPQFIFQYYREEENGRGNFPPRFSGLQFPNYSSELNVNALELDDSALYLCASSLVVSRTGVTEAFFGQGTRLTVV.